What follows are 2 T cell receptor beta chains derived from one specimen sequenced in a study of early T cells in non-severe SARS-CoV-2 infection. TCRdb reprocessed the 5' RACE reads via MiXCR and lists one record per CDR3 protein. The sample comprises 45,000 to 60,000 distinct CDR3 sequences, 7% to 10% of which are singletons, and 20% to 25% rests with the top ten. Input material: whole blood. The receptors stem from an adult who was a healthcare worker with PCR-confirmed SARS-CoV-2 infection or an uninfected control (not recorded which).

There are a few counts of this clonotype. The chain uses TRBV30 and TRBJ2-1; possible D gene TRBD2, 6 bases. Germline V CDR1 and CDR2: GTSNPN, SVGIG (reference sequence). The CDR3 extends over 12 amino acids. V was trimmed by 3 bases and J by 6 bases, leaving 9 bases between them. CDR3 in amino acids: CAWSRGSNEQFF. In DNA, the CDR3 is TGTGCCTGGAGCCGGGGGTCCAATGAGCAGTTCTTC.

This clonotype was detected only a few times. The chain recombines TRBV12-3 or TRBV12-4 with TRBJ2-3, with 9 nucleotides matching TRBD2. The CDR3 contains 15 residues. J was trimmed by 1 base and V by 3 bases; bases with no gene match: 2. The CDR3 protein is CASSLAGGGTDTQYF. The DNA of the CDR3 is TGTGCCAGCAGTTTGGCGGGGGGGGGCACAGATACGCAGTATTTT.